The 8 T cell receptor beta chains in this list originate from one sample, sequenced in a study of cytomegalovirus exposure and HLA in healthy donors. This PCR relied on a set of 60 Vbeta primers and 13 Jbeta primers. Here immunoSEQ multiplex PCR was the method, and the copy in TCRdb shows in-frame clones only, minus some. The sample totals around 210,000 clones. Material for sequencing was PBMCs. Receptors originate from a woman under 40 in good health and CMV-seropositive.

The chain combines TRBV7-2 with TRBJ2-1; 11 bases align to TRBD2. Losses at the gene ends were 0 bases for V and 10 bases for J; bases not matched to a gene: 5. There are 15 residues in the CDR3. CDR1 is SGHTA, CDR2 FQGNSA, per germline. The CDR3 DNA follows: TGTGCCAGCAGCTTAGCTAGCGGGAGGGTGGACGAGCAGTTCTTC. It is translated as CASSLASGRVDEQFF.

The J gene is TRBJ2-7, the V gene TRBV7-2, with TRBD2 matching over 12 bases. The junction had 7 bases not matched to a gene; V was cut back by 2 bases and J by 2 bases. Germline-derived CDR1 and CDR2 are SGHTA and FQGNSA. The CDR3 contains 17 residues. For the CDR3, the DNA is TGTGCCAGCAGCTTAATGGGACTAGCGGGCGCGGCCTACGAGCAGTACTTC. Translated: CASSLMGLAGAAYEQYF. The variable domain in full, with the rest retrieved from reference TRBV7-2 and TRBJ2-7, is GAGVSQSPSNKVTEKGKDVELRCDPISGHTALYWYRQSLGQGLEFLIYFQGNSAPDKSGLPSDRFSAERTGGSVSTLTIQRTQQEDSAVYLCASSLMGLAGAAYEQYFGPGTRLTVT.

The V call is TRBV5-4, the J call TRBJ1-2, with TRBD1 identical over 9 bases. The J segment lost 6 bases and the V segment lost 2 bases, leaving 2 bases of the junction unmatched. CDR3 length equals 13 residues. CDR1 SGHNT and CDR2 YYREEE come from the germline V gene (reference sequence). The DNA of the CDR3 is TGTGCCAGCAGCTTACAGGGGGCGGATGGCTACACCTTC. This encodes CASSLQGADGYTF.

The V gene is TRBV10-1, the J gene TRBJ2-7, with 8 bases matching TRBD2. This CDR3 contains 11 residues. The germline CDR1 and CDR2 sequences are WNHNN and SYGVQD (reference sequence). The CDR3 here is CPQGTRGEQYF. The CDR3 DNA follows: TGCCCCCAAGGGACTAGGGGAGAGCAGTACTTC.

The CDR3 here is CASTGRRGGEQYF. In DNA form, the CDR3 reads TGTGCCAGCACCGGCAGGCGGGGTGGCGAGCAGTACTTC. The chain combines TRBV6-5 with TRBJ2-7; weak D call: TRBD2 (6 bases). Between the trimmed V and J ends, which lost 7 bases and 6 bases, there was a span of 16 bases. The germline V gene encodes CDR1 MNHEY and CDR2 SVGAGI. The CDR3 has 13 residues.

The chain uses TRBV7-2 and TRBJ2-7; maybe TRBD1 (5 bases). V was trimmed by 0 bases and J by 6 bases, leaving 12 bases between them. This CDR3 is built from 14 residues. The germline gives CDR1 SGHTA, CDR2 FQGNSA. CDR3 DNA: TGTGCCAGCAGCTTAGCGTTAGGGGCTCCCGAGCAGTACTTC. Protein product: CASSLALGAPEQYF. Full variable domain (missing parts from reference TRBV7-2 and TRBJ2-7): GAGVSQSPSNKVTEKGKDVELRCDPISGHTALYWYRQSLGQGLEFLIYFQGNSAPDKSGLPSDRFSAERTGGSVSTLTIQRTQQEDSAVYLCASSLALGAPEQYFGPGTRLTVT.

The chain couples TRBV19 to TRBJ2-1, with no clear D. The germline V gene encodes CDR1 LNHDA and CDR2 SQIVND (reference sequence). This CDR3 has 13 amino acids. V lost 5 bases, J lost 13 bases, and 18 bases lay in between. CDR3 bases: TGTGCCAGTAGTGGGCAGCCTCTTAAGAGCCAGTTCTTC. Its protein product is CASSGQPLKSQFF.

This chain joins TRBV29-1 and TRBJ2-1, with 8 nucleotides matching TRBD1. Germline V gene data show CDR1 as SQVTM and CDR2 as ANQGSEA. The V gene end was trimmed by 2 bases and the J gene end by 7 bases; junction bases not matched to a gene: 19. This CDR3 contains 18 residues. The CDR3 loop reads CSVESWELTGDDWNEQFF. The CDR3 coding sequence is TGCAGCGTTGAATCCTGGGAGTTGACAGGGGATGATTGGAATGAGCAGTTCTTC.